The present T cell receptor beta chain was sequenced within a study of Ad26.COV2.S vaccination and SARS-CoV-2 variants. CDR3 length equals 14 residues. Trimming stripped 5 bases from V and 0 bases from J, with 10 bases between. Per the germline V gene, CDR1 is GTSNPN and CDR2 is SVGIG (reference sequence). Sequenced by immunoSEQ multiplex PCR; TCRdb stores in-frame clones only, minus some. This repertoire shows about 480,000 clones, approximately 90% found once; its top ten account for more than 10%. Treatment here: about 20 received Ad26.COV2.S at low or high dose, single or two shots; 5 received placebo; per-sample allocation not given. Sampling happened 63 days after the first vaccine or placebo injection.

The chain uses TRBV30 and TRBJ1-4; tentative D call: TRBD1 (6 bases). The specimen was peripheral blood, collected in a trial of Ad26.COV2.S vaccine versus placebo. This clonotype was sampled from a person aged 18 to 59 who received the Ad26.COV2.S COVID-19 vaccine or a placebo. DNA of the CDR3: TGTGCCTGGCGAAGGACAGCAACTAATGAAAAACTGTTTTTT. Its protein is CAWRRTATNEKLFF.